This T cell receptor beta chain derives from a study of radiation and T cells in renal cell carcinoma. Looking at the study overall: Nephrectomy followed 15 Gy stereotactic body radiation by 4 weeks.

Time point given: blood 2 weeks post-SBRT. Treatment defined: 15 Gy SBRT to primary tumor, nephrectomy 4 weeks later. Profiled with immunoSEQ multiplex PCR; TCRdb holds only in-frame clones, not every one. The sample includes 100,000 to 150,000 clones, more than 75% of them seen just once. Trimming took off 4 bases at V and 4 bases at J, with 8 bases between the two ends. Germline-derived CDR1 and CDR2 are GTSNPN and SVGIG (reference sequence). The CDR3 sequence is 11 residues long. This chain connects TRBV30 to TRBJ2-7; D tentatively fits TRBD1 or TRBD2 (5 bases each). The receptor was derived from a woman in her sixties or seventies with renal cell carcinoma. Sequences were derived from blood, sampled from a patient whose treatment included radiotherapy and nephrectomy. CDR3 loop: CAWTREYEQYF. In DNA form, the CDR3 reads TGTGCCTGGACCAGGGAGTACGAGCAGTACTTC. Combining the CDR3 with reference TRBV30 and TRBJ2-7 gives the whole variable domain SQTIHQWPATLVQPVGSPLSLECTVEGTSNPNLYWYRQAAGRGLQLLFYSVGIGQISSEVPQNLSASRPQDRQFILSSKKLLLSDSGFYLCAWTREYEQYFGPGTRLTVT.